These 27 T cell receptor beta chains came from one sample sequenced in a study of patients and donors after allogeneic stem cell transplantation. One entry per CDR3 protein results from TCRdb running MiXCR on the RT-PCR reads. The data contain approximately 160,000 distinct CDR3 sequences, approximately 30% of them singletons. The material sequenced was blood, either unsorted or a sorted T cell fraction (not recorded which). These receptors came from a human donor who was either an allogeneic HSCT recipient or a stem cell or donor lymphocyte infusion donor (not recorded which). It is not recorded whose cells these are; they may come from a transplant donor.

This clonotype has only a few counts. The chain recombines TRBV6-2 or TRBV6-3 with TRBJ1-2; TRBD1 is a possible D gene (6 bases). Germline lookup yields CDR1 MNHEY and CDR2 SVGEGT. Trimming pared 11 bases from V and 7 bases from J, leaving 14 bases between. The CDR3 length is 11 residues. CDR3 sequence (DNA): TGTGCCGGAAACAGGGATTCTGGCTACACCTTC. The encoded protein is CAGNRDSGYTF.

This clonotype was detected only a few times. Here the CDR3 DNA reads TGTGCCAGCAGTCGACTAGCGGGAGCTAAGTCGAATGAGCAGTTCTTC. It specifies CASSRLAGAKSNEQFF. The rearrangement links TRBV6-5 to TRBJ2-1, with TRBD2 identical over 12 bases. Germline CDR1 reads MNHEY; CDR2 reads SVGAGI. The CDR3 consists of 16 residues. Trimming removed 5 bases from V and 7 bases from J; junction bases left unmatched: 9.

Only a few counts were recorded for this clonotype. The chain links TRBV24-1 to TRBJ2-1; 11 bases align to TRBD2. The V segment lost 4 bases and the J segment 3 bases; nucleotides outside the gene matches: 4. The CDR3 covers 16 residues. Germline assignment: CDR1 KGHDR and CDR2 SFDVKD. The CDR3 DNA sequence: TGTGCCACCAGTGAGTCCGGGACTAGCGGCTACAATGAGCAGTTCTTC. This sequence encodes CATSESGTSGYNEQFF.

A few counts support this clonotype. This chain joins TRBV12-3 or TRBV12-4 and TRBJ2-4; D uncertain. CDR3 length: 12 amino acids. Trimming cost V 3 bases and J 8 bases, with 8 bases left between them. In nucleotides, the CDR3 is TGTGCCAGCAGTTTTCTCCGGGACATTCAGTACTTC. It yields the protein CASSFLRDIQYF.

The chain joins TRBV7-6 to TRBJ1-2; 10 nucleotides align to TRBD1. The CDR3 spans 16 residues. J lost 3 bases, V lost 3 bases, and 7 bases had no gene match. Per the germline V gene, CDR1 is SGHVS and CDR2 is FNYEAQ. The chain's CDR3 is CASSLSGTGEDYGYTF. CDR3 DNA: TGTGCCAGCAGCTTGTCGGGGACAGGGGAGGACTATGGCTACACCTTC. Combining the CDR3 with reference TRBV7-6 and TRBJ1-2 gives the whole variable domain GAGVSQSPRYKVTKRGQDVALRCDPISGHVSLYWYRQALGQGPEFLTYFNYEAQQDKSGLPNDRFSAERPEGSISTLTIQRTEQRDSAMYRCASSLSGTGEDYGYTFGSGTRLTVV.

This clonotype was seen a handful of times. This sequence joins TRBV28 and TRBJ2-5; 8 positions match TRBD1. CDR1 MDHEN and CDR2 SYDVKM come from the germline V gene. The CDR3 has 17 residues. The J segment lost 5 bases and the V segment lost 1 base, leaving 12 bases of the junction unmatched. CDR3 bases: TGTGCCAGCAGTTTATATTCCCCGGGACAGGTATACGAGACCCAGTACTTC. Translation: CASSLYSPGQVYETQYF.

This clonotype was detected a few times. The rearrangement uses TRBV4-2 and TRBJ2-7; TRBD1 is a possible D gene (6 bases). Germline V gene sequence: CDR1 LGHNA, CDR2 YNFKEQ. The CDR3 extends over 15 amino acids. V dropped 4 bases and J dropped 2 bases, with 15 bases sitting between them. CDR3 loop: CASSRIQGLAYEQYF. The CDR3 DNA reads TGTGCCAGCAGCCGAATTCAGGGGTTAGCCTACGAGCAGTACTTC.

The rearrangement joins TRBV18 to TRBJ2-4; D is perhaps TRBD2 (7 bases). CDR1 and CDR2 from the germline V gene are KGHSH and LQKENI. With 6 bases removed from V and 5 bases from J, the gap between germline ends came to 17 bases. CDR3 length: 15 residues. CDR3 nucleotide sequence: TGTGCCAGCTCGCCAGGGAGGGGGACTGAAAACATTCAGTACTTC. Translating it yields CASSPGRGTENIQYF.

In this sample, this clonotype turned up a few times. The chain has TRBV7-9 and TRBJ2-3, with 7 bases lining up with TRBD1. Germline assignment: CDR1 SEHNR and CDR2 FQNEAQ (reference sequence). The length of the CDR3 is 16 residues. The V gene end was trimmed by 3 bases and the J gene end by 3 bases; junction bases not matched to a gene: 9. The DNA of the CDR3 is TGTGCCAGCAGCTTGTCCGAGGGGGCCCCTACAGATACGCAGTATTTT. Translated: CASSLSEGAPTDTQYF.

This clonotype was observed a handful of times. The chain has TRBV12-3 or TRBV12-4 and TRBJ2-7; D perhaps matches TRBD1 (6 bases). V lost 5 bases and J 5 bases, leaving 19 bases between the germline ends. The CDR3 consists of 15 residues. The CDR3 bases are TGTGCCAGCAGTCTTTTAGGTCCAGGGGAGAACGAGCAGTACTTC. Translation: CASSLLGPGENEQYF.

The rearrangement links TRBV9 to TRBJ2-5; D might be TRBD2 (6 bases). V lost 0 bases, J lost 5 bases, and 17 bases lay in between. The CDR3 runs 16 residues. Germline V lookup: CDR1 SGDLS, CDR2 YYNGEE. The CDR3 bases are TGTGCCAGCAGCGTAGTAGGAGGGACCTTGAAGGAGACCCAGTACTTC. This codes for CASSVVGGTLKETQYF.

J is TRBJ2-1 and V is TRBV4-3, with D unclear. The CDR3 spans 14 residues. The germline V gene has CDR1 LGHNA and CDR2 YSLEER. The V end lost 3 bases, the J end lost 8 bases, and 14 bases lay between the germline ends. DNA of the CDR3: TGCGCCAGCAGCCACTCCTTTGGAACGGATGAGCAGTTCTTC. It translates to CASSHSFGTDEQFF.

The V gene is TRBV28, the J gene TRBJ2-3; a weak D match, TRBD1 (7 bases). CDR1 and CDR2 from the germline V gene are MDHEN and SYDVKM. The CDR3 is made up of 14 amino acids. Trimming removed 7 bases at V and 2 bases at J, with 13 bases between. Written as DNA, the CDR3 is TGTGCCAGCATTCTCAGGGGGGTCACAGATACGCAGTATTTT. Amino acid sequence: CASILRGVTDTQYF. The full variable domain, completed using reference TRBV28 and TRBJ2-3, is DVKVTQSSRYLVKRTGEKVFLECVQDMDHENMFWYRQDPGLGLRLIYFSYDVKMKEKGDIPEGYSVSREKKERFSLILESASTNQTSMYLCASILRGVTDTQYFGPGTRLTVL.

V is TRBV4-2 and J is TRBJ2-3; 9 positions match TRBD2. The CDR3 is 16 residues long. Germline trimming cut 0 bases from V and 4 bases from J; bases unmatched to any gene: 5. Germline V lookup: CDR1 LGHNA, CDR2 YNFKEQ. CDR3 in DNA: TGTGCCAGCAGCCAAGATCTCGGCGGGGGGGCAGATACGCAGTATTTT. Amino acids: CASSQDLGGGADTQYF.

This clonotype was counted once. V gene TRBV20-1 combines with J gene TRBJ2-5, with 11 bases matching TRBD2. The junction had 17 bases not matched to a gene; V was cut back by 0 bases and J by 5 bases. The germline CDR1 and CDR2 sequences are DFQATT and SNEGSKA (reference sequence). The CDR3 is 19 amino acids. The chain's CDR3 is CSARDTPMLAGGPFETQYF. In DNA, the CDR3 is TGCAGTGCTAGAGATACCCCTATGCTAGCGGGAGGACCCTTTGAGACCCAGTACTTC.

The V and J genes are TRBV27 and TRBJ2-2, with 10 bases matching TRBD2. Trimming took 4 bases from V and 6 from J; bases not matched to a gene: 5. CDR3 size: 15 residues. CDR1 is MNHEY and CDR2 is SMNVEV in the germline V gene (reference sequence). The CDR3 region has the DNA TGTGCCAGCAGTTCCCTTAGCGGGAGGCCCGGGGAGCTGTTTTTT. Residues: CASSSLSGRPGELFF.

This clonotype was detected only a few times. The chain has TRBV10-3 and TRBJ2-7; 11 nucleotides line up with TRBD2. The CDR3 spans 14 residues. The J segment lost 7 bases and the V segment lost 6 bases, leaving 8 bases of the junction unmatched. Germline V lookup: CDR1 ENHRY, CDR2 SYGVKD. The CDR3 reads CAISGTSGLLEQYF. The CDR3 nucleotides are TGTGCCATCAGCGGGACTAGCGGTCTATTGGAGCAGTACTTC.

This clonotype was counted a few times. The chain has TRBV28 and TRBJ2-3; no clear D gene. Germline CDR1 MDHEN, CDR2 SYDVKM. This CDR3 is built from 17 residues. V was pared by 1 base and J by 0 bases, with 14 bases between. The CDR3 loop reads CASSLLSLATSTDTQYF. The CDR3, as DNA: TGTGCCAGCAGTTTATTGTCCTTAGCCACTAGCACAGATACGCAGTATTTT.

The V gene is TRBV2, the J gene TRBJ1-1; 9 nucleotides match TRBD1. There are 13 residues in the CDR3. With 10 bases clipped from V and 4 bases from J, the junction kept 7 bases outside the gene matches. Germline CDR1 reads SNHLY; CDR2 reads FYNNEI. This CDR3 reads CATSTGGSTEAFF. The CDR3 coding sequence is TGTGCCACCTCGACAGGGGGGAGCACTGAAGCTTTCTTT.

In its sample, this clonotype was seen a few times. V and J are TRBV4-3 and TRBJ2-1, with 10 nucleotides matching TRBD2. The germline V gene encodes CDR1 LGHNA and CDR2 YSLEER. Trimming took 0 bases from V and 7 from J; bases not matched to a gene: 12. This CDR3 contains 18 residues. CDR3 bases: TGCGCCAGCAGCCAAGATGGCCTAGCGGGAGATAGCCGGAATGAGCAGTTCTTC. Its translation is CASSQDGLAGDSRNEQFF.

This chain joins TRBV7-9 and TRBJ2-5, with D maybe TRBD1 (6 bases). Germline CDR1 is SEHNR and CDR2 is FQNEAQ (reference sequence). The germline V and J ends were trimmed by 1 base and 5 bases, with 17 bases remaining between them. The CDR3 is made up of 16 amino acids. In nucleotides, the CDR3 is TGTGCCAGCAGCTTAGGGGGGTCGACAGGCGGCGAGACCCAGTACTTC. Amino acid sequence: CASSLGGSTGGETQYF.

This clonotype occurred a few times. The rearrangement uses TRBV6-4 and TRBJ1-1; maybe TRBD1 (5 bases). The V gene lost 8 bases and the J gene lost 11 bases, with 15 bases spanning the gap. The CDR3 totals 11 residues. Per the germline V gene, CDR1 is MRHNA and CDR2 is SNTAGT. CDR3 bases: TGTGCCAGCGTCGCGGGACGATCTGCTTTCTTT. It is translated as CASVAGRSAFF.

This clonotype was recorded a few times. The rearrangement links TRBV12-3 or TRBV12-4 to TRBJ1-2, with a weak D call TRBD1 (5 bases). V was shortened by 3 bases and J by 4 bases, with 9 bases between the two germline ends. The CDR3 length is 13 residues. CDR3 amino acids: CASSFEGPYGYTF. The CDR3 DNA sequence: TGTGCCAGCAGTTTCGAGGGGCCCTATGGCTACACCTTC.

The chain uses TRBV9 and TRBJ2-4; weak D call: TRBD1 (7 bases). CDR1 is SGDLS, CDR2 YYNGEE, per germline. CDR3 size: 15 residues. Trimming took off 0 bases at V and 6 bases at J, with 13 bases between the two ends. For the CDR3, the DNA is TGTGCCAGCAGCGTAGGGAGGGGGCGAGGAAACATTCAGTACTTC. Its translation is CASSVGRGRGNIQYF.

The CDR3 is CASSPRDSYAKNIQYF. The CDR3, as DNA: TGTGCCAGCAGTCCACGGGACAGCTACGCCAAAAACATTCAGTACTTC. The chain uses TRBV25-1 and TRBJ2-4; 7 nucleotides line up with TRBD1. The CDR3 totals 16 residues. Germline assignment: CDR1 MGHDK and CDR2 SYGVNS. V shed 5 bases and J 1 base; nucleotides not matched to a gene: 8.

The V gene is TRBV9, the J gene TRBJ2-2, with D maybe TRBD2 (6 bases). V was cut by 0 bases and J by 0 bases, with 9 bases left in between. The CDR3 contains 16 residues. Germline loops: CDR1 SGDLS, CDR2 YYNGEE. The CDR3 DNA reads TGTGCCAGCAGCGTAGGAGGGAGGACGAACACCGGGGAGCTGTTTTTT. It encodes CASSVGGRTNTGELFF.

This chain uses TRBV6-2 or TRBV6-3 with TRBJ2-7, with 8 bases fitting TRBD1. Germline lookup yields CDR1 MNHEY and CDR2 SVGEGT. J lost 4 bases, V lost 6 bases, and 5 bases had no gene match. The CDR3 spans 13 residues. CDR3 amino acids: CASRDRVPYEQYF. In DNA, the CDR3 is TGTGCCAGCAGGGACAGGGTACCGTACGAGCAGTACTTC.